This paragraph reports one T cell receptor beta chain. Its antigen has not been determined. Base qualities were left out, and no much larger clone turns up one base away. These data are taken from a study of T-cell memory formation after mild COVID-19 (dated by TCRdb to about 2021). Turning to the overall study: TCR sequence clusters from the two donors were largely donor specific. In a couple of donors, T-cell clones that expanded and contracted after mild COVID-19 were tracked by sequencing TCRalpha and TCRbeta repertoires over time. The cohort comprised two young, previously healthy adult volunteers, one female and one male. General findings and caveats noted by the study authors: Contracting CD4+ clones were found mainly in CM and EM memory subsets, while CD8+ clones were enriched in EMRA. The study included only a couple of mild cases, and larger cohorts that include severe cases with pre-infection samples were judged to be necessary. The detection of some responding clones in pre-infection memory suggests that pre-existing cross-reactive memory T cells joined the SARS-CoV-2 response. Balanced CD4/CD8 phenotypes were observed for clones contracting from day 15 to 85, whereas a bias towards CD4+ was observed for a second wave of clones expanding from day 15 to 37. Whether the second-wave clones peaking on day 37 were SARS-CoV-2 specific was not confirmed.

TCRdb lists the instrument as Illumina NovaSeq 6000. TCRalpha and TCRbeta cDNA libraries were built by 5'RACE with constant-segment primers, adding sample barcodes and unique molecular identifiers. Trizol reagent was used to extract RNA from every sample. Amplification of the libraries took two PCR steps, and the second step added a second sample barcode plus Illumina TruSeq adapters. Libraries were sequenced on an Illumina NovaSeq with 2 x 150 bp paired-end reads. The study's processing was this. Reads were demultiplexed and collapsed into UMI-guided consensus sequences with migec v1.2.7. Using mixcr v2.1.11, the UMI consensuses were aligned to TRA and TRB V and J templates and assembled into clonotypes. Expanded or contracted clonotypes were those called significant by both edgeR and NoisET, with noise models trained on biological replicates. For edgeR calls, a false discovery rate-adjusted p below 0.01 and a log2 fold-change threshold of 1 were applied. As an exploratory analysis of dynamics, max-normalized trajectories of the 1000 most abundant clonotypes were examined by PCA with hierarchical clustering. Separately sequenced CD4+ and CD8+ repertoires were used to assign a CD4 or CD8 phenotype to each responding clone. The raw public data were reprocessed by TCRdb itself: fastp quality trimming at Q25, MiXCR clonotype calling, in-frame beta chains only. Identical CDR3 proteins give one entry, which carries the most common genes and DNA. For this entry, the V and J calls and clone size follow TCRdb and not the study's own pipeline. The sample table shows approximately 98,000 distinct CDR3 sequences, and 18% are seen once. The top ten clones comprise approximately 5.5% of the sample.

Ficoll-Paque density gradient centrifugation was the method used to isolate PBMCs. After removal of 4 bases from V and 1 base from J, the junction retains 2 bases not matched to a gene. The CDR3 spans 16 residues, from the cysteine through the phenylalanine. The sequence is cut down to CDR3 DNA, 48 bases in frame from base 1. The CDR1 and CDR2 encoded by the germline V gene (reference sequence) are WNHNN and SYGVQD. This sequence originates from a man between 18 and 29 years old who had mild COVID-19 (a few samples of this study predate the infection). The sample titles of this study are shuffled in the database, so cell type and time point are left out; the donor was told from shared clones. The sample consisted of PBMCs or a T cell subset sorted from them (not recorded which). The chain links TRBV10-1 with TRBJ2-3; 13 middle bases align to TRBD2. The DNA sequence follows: TGCGCCAGCAGTGCGGGGACTAGCGGGGGCACAGATACGCAGTATTTT. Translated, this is CASSAGTSGGTDTQYF.